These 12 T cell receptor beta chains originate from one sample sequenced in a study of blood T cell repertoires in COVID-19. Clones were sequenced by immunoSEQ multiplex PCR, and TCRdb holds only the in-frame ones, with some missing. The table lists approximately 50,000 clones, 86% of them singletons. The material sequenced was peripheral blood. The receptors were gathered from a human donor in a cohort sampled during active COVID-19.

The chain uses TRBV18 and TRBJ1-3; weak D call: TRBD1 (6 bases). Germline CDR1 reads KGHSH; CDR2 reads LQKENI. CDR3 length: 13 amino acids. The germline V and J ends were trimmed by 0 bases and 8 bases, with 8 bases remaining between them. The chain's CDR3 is CASSPPGGYTIYF. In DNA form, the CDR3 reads TGTGCCAGCTCACCACCAGGGGGTTACACCATATATTTT.

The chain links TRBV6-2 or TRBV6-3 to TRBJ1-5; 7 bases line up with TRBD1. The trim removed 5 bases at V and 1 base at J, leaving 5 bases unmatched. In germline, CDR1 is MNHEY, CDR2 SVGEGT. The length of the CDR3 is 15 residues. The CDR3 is CASSRQQGSNQPQHF. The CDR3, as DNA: TGTGCCAGCAGTCGCCAACAGGGGAGCAATCAGCCCCAGCATTTT.

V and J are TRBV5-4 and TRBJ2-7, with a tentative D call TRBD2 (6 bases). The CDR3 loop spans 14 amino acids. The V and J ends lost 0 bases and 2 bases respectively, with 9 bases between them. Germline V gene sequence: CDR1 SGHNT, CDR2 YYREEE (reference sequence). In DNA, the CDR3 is TGTGCCAGCAGCTTGGTTAGCGGCGCCTACGAGCAGTACTTC. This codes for CASSLVSGAYEQYF.

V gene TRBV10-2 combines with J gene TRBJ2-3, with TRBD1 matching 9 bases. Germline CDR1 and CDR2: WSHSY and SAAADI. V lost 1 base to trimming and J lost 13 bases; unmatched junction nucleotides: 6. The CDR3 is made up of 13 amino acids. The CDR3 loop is CASSEYTGGPKYF. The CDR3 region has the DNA TGCGCCAGCAGTGAGTACACAGGGGGCCCGAAGTATTTT.

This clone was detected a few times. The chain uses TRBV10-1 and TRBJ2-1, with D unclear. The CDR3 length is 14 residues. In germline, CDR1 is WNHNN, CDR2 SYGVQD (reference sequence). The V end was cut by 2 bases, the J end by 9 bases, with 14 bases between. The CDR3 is CASSERSQVGEQFF. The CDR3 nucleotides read TGCGCCAGCAGTGAGCGGTCGCAGGTAGGTGAGCAGTTCTTC.

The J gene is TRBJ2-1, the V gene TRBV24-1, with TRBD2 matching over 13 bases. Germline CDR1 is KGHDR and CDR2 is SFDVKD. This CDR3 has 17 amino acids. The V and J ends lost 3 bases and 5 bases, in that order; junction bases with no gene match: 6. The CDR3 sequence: CATSDGRLAGGNNEQFF. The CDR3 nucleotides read TGTGCCACCAGTGATGGACGACTAGCGGGAGGCAACAATGAGCAGTTCTTC.

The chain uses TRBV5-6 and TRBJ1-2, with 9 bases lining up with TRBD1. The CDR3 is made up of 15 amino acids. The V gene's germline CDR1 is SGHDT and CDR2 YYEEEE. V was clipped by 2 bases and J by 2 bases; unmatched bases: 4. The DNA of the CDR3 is TGTGCCAGCAGCTTCTGGGACAGGGACAACTATGGCTACACCTTC. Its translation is CASSFWDRDNYGYTF.

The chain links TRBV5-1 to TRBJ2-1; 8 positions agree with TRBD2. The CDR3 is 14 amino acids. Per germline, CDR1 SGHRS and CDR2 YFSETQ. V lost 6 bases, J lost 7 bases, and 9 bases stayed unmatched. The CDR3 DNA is TGCGCCAGCACTTTCGGACTAGCCAGGAATGAGCAGTTCTTC. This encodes CASTFGLARNEQFF.

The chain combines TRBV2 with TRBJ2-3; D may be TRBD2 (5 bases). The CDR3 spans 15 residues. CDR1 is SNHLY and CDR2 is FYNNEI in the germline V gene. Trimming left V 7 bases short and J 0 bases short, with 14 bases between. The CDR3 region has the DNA TGTGCCAGCAACCATCCCGGAGGCAGCACAGATACGCAGTATTTT. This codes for CASNHPGGSTDTQYF.

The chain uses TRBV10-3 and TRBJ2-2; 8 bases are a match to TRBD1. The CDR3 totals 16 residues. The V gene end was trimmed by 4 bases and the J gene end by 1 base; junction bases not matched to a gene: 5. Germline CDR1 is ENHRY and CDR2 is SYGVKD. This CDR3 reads CAISGTGTGNTGELFF. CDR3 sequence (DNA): TGTGCCATCAGTGGCACCGGGACAGGGAACACCGGGGAGCTGTTTTTT.

CDR3 sequence (DNA): TGTGCCAGCAGCTTGAAGGACAGGGGGCGCGCTGAGACCCAGTACTTC. This encodes CASSLKDRGRAETQYF. The chain recombines TRBV5-4 with TRBJ2-5; 11 bases map to TRBD1. V gave up 1 base and J gave up 5 bases; unmatched junction bases: 7. Germline V gives CDR1 SGHNT, CDR2 YYREEE (reference sequence). The CDR3 has 16 amino acids.

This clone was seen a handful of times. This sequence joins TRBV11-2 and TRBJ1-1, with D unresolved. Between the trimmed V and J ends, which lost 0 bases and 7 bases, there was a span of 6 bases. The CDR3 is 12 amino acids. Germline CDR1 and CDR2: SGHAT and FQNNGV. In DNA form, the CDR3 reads TGTGCCAGCAGCTTAGATGAGGGTGAAGCTTTCTTT. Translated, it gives CASSLDEGEAFF.